Below are 29 T cell receptor beta chains sequenced from a single sample in a study of cytomegalovirus exposure and HLA in healthy donors. The primer mix had 60 Vbeta and 13 Jbeta primers. The data were produced by immunoSEQ multiplex PCR, yet TCRdb's version contains in-frame clones alone and is incomplete. The top ten hold 1.3% of the sample, which has 200,000 or so clones, approximately 87% seen once. Material for sequencing was PBMCs. These receptors came from a human donor in good health.

This clone was found a few times. V and J are TRBV28 and TRBJ2-1, with 7 bases lining up with TRBD2. V was pared by 5 bases and J by 4 bases, with 8 bases of the junction left unmatched. There are 15 residues in the CDR3. Looked up from germline, CDR1 is MDHEN and CDR2 is SYDVKM. This CDR3 reads CASSKTLADYNEQFF. The CDR3 region has the DNA TGTGCCAGCAGTAAAACGCTAGCGGATTACAATGAGCAGTTCTTC.

A single count supports this clone. Its ends do not fully match the called genes, so a read error is possible. This chain links TRBV7-9 with TRBJ2-7; a weak D match, TRBD2 (6 bases). Germline CDR1 SEHNR, CDR2 FQNEAQ (reference sequence). The CDR3 has 13 amino acids. CDR3 loop: CSSSVGGATEQYF. CDR3 in DNA: TGTTCCAGCAGCGTGGGCGGGGCAACGGAGCAGTACTTC.

The V call is TRBV28, the J call TRBJ2-7; the match to TRBD2 covers 9 bases. The length of the CDR3 is 15 residues. With V trimmed by 5 bases and J by 3 bases, 8 bases remained unmatched. Germline loops: CDR1 MDHEN, CDR2 SYDVKM. The CDR3 DNA follows: TGTGCCAGCAGTCCCGGACTAGCGTCCTTCTACGAGCAGTACTTC. This translates into CASSPGLASFYEQYF.

The chain recombines TRBV7-9 with TRBJ2-1, with D possibly being TRBD2 (6 bases). Looked up from germline, CDR1 is SEHNR and CDR2 is FQNEAQ (reference sequence). The V and J ends lost 2 bases and 8 bases respectively, with 13 bases between them. This CDR3 spans 14 amino acids. In DNA, the CDR3 is TGTGCCAGCAGCTTACTAACTCGGGGGTATGAGCAGTTCTTC. Its translation: CASSLLTRGYEQFF.

This clone appeared a few times. The V gene is TRBV7-9, the J gene TRBJ1-1, with unresolved D. The CDR3 runs 15 residues. Germline-derived CDR1 and CDR2 are SEHNR and FQNEAQ (reference sequence). Trimming took 1 base from V and 1 from J, leaving 10 bases between them. In DNA form, the CDR3 reads TGTGCCAGCAGCTTAGGCTCCCACGGGAACACTGAAGCTTTCTTT. Translation gives CASSLGSHGNTEAFF.

Comment on this clone: No conserved phenylalanine or tryptophan ends this CDR3, so it is likely a read error. The chain links TRBV25-1 to TRBJ2-6; D call uncertain. Germline CDR1 reads MGHDK; CDR2 reads SYGVNS. V was trimmed by 7 bases and J by 0 bases, leaving 10 bases between them. CDR3 size: 15 residues. CDR3 DNA sequence: TGTGCCAGCAAGCCCAGGAGCTCTGGGGCCAACGTCCTGACTCTC. It specifies CASKPRSSGANVLTL.

This chain uses TRBV5-1 with TRBJ1-1, with 9 bases that match TRBD1. Germline V CDR1 and CDR2: SGHRS, YFSETQ. The ends lost 4 bases at V and 6 bases at J; junction bases unmatched: 4. The CDR3 runs to 13 residues. CDR3 sequence (DNA): TGCGCCAGCAGCGGGACAGGGATTGCTGAAGCTTTCTTT. Translating it yields CASSGTGIAEAFF.

This clone was seen once. The chain is built from TRBV7-9 and TRBJ2-3; D is uncertain. The ends were cut back, 5 bases at V and 0 bases at J, with 15 bases in the middle. This CDR3 region has 16 residues. The germline V gene encodes CDR1 SEHNR and CDR2 FQNEAQ (reference sequence). CDR3 sequence (DNA): TGTGCCAGCAGCCCCTCGACTGGGTATAGCACAGATACGCAGTATTTT. As protein: CASSPSTGYSTDTQYF. Full variable domain (outside the CDR3, taken from reference TRBV7-9 and TRBJ2-3): DTGVSQNPRHKITKRGQNVTFRCDPISEHNRLYWYRQTLGQGPEFLTYFQNEAQLEKSRLLSDRFSAERPKGSFSTLEIQRTEQGDSAMYLCASSPSTGYSTDTQYFGPGTRLTVL.

J is TRBJ2-1 and V is TRBV27, with D unresolved. The V gene lost 3 bases and the J gene lost 0 bases, with 9 bases spanning the gap. Germline lookup yields CDR1 MNHEY and CDR2 SMNVEV (reference sequence). This CDR3 comprises 15 residues. The CDR3 DNA reads TGTGCCAGCAGTTTTCGACTCAGCTCCTACAATGAGCAGTTCTTC. Translating gives CASSFRLSSYNEQFF.

The chain combines TRBV28 with TRBJ2-7, with 8 nucleotides matching TRBD2. The CDR3 is 15 residues long. CDR1 and CDR2 (germline): MDHEN, SYDVKM. V dropped 2 bases and J dropped 0; count of bases not matched to a gene: 3. CDR3 sequence: CASSLRGGASYEQYF. The CDR3 DNA reads as TGTGCCAGCAGTTTACGGGGGGGCGCCTCCTACGAGCAGTACTTC.

The chain links TRBV6-1 to TRBJ1-2; TRBD1 might be the D (6 bases). Germline values: CDR1 MNHNS, CDR2 SASEGT. The CDR3 has 15 residues. The V and J ends lost 1 base and 1 base respectively, with 10 bases between them. CDR3 nucleotide sequence: TGTGCCAGCAGTGAAGGGCAGGGGCTTAACTATGGCTACACCTTC. It encodes CASSEGQGLNYGYTF.

The chain recombines TRBV30 with TRBJ1-3; no clear D. Trimming left V 4 bases short and J 1 base short, with 14 bases between. The CDR3 loop spans 15 amino acids. Germline V gene sequence: CDR1 GTSNPN, CDR2 SVGIG (reference sequence). CDR3 in DNA: TGTGCCTGGACGTCGGGTGCGGGGTCTGGAAACACCATATATTTT. It encodes CAWTSGAGSGNTIYF.

The chain combines TRBV19 with TRBJ2-1; D unclear. Trimming shortened V by 8 bases and J by 5 bases, and 16 bases separated the two germline ends. The CDR3 sequence is 14 residues long. Germline V lookup: CDR1 LNHDA, CDR2 SQIVND (reference sequence). The CDR3 nucleotides read TGTGCCAGTCCGATTACCCGACAAAACAATGAGCAGTTCTTC. It encodes CASPITRQNNEQFF.

The chain joins TRBV19 to TRBJ2-1, with 9 bases lining up with TRBD1. The CDR3 is made up of 14 amino acids. V was clipped by 5 bases and J by 7 bases; unmatched bases: 6. Per the germline V gene, CDR1 is LNHDA and CDR2 is SQIVND (reference sequence). CDR3 sequence (DNA): TGTGCCAGTAGTGCGGGACAGGGTGCAAATGAGCAGTTCTTC. Protein product: CASSAGQGANEQFF.

The genes are TRBV5-1 and TRBJ1-1; a possible D gene is TRBD1 (6 bases). The V end was cut by 8 bases, the J end by 1 base, with 15 bases between. Germline V gene sequence: CDR1 SGHRS, CDR2 YFSETQ. The CDR3 loop spans 14 amino acids. DNA of the CDR3: TGCGCCAGTAGGCCAGGGGCGGGGAACACTGAAGCTTTCTTT. Translation gives CASRPGAGNTEAFF. Using reference TRBV5-1 and TRBJ1-1 for the parts outside the CDR3, the full variable domain is KAGVTQTPRYLIKTRGQQVTLSCSPISGHRSVSWYQQTPGQGLQFLFEYFSETQRNKGNFPGRFSGRQFSNSRSEMNVSTLELGDSALYLCASRPGAGNTEAFFGQGTRLTVV.

The chain recombines TRBV6-6 with TRBJ2-7; 10 bases line up with TRBD1. The V gene's germline CDR1 is MNHNY and CDR2 SVGAGI (reference sequence). There are 14 residues in the CDR3. The ends lost 2 bases at V and 4 bases at J; junction bases unmatched: 2. In DNA form, the CDR3 reads TGTGCCAGCAGTTACGAGGGACAGGGGTACGAGCAGTACTTC. It specifies CASSYEGQGYEQYF.

The V and J genes are TRBV19 and TRBJ1-5; 7 bases agree with TRBD1. This CDR3 has 17 amino acids. Germline V CDR1 and CDR2: LNHDA, SQIVND (reference sequence). Trimming removed 1 base from V and 5 bases from J; junction bases left unmatched: 11. CDR3 coding DNA: TGTGCCAGTAGTATAGGATGGCGACAGGGTCTAGATCAGCCCCAGCATTTT. Its translation: CASSIGWRQGLDQPQHF. The full variable domain, rest sourced from reference TRBV19 and TRBJ1-5, is DGGITQSPKYLFRKEGQNVTLSCEQNLNHDAMYWYRQDPGQGLRLIYYSQIVNDFQKGDIAEGYSVSREKKESFPLTVTSAQKNPTAFYLCASSIGWRQGLDQPQHFGDGTRLSIL.

As DNA, the CDR3 is TGTGCCATCAGTGAGCGGGAGCTCTCCTACAATGAGCAGTTCTTC. Encoded protein: CAISERELSYNEQFF. The V gene is TRBV10-3, the J gene TRBJ2-1, with D perhaps TRBD2 (6 bases). Germline V gene sequence: CDR1 ENHRY, CDR2 SYGVKD. Trimming stripped 2 bases from V and 0 bases from J, with 8 bases between. The CDR3 has 15 residues.

The chain employs TRBV5-1 and TRBJ2-1; 9 bases line up with TRBD1. The CDR3 contains 15 residues. J lost 8 bases, V lost 0 bases, and 6 bases had no gene match. The V gene's germline CDR1 is SGHRS and CDR2 YFSETQ. CDR3: CASSLAGQGFYEQFF. CDR3 DNA sequence: TGCGCCAGCAGCTTGGCGGGACAGGGTTTTTATGAGCAGTTCTTC.

The gene calls are TRBV10-3 and TRBJ2-1, with TRBD1 identical over 9 bases. Germline loops: CDR1 ENHRY, CDR2 SYGVKD. The CDR3 runs 17 residues. J gave up 7 bases and V 11 bases, and 21 bases lay outside the gene matches. The DNA for the CDR3 is TGTGCCGCCAGGGACAGGGAGCTGCTCAGTTACGTGAATGAGCAGTTCTTC. Translating it yields CAARDRELLSYVNEQFF.

The chain employs TRBV19 and TRBJ1-5, with D maybe TRBD1 (5 bases). The CDR3 has 15 amino acids. Trimming left V 1 base short and J 4 bases short, with 11 bases between. CDR1 is LNHDA, CDR2 SQIVND, per germline (reference sequence). The CDR3, as DNA: TGTGCCAGTAGTATAGTACCAGGGCCTAATCAGCCCCAGCATTTT. This encodes CASSIVPGPNQPQHF.

V usage is TRBV4-1 and J usage is TRBJ2-2; TRBD2 aligns across 9 bases. CDR1 and CDR2 from the germline V gene are MGHRA and YSYEKL. With V trimmed by 4 bases and J by 3 bases, 12 bases remained unmatched. This CDR3 is 18 amino acids long. The DNA for the CDR3 is TGCGCCAGCAGCCCCCAGGAGGCGGGAGGGCTGTACACCGGGGAGCTGTTTTTT. Protein: CASSPQEAGGLYTGELFF.

The chain is built from TRBV7-8 and TRBJ1-1, with a possible D match to TRBD1 (5 bases). The ends were cut back, 6 bases at V and 1 base at J, with 12 bases in the middle. CDR1 is SGHVS, CDR2 FQNEAQ, per germline. This CDR3 has 14 amino acids. CDR3 nucleotides: TGTGCCAGCAGTTCAGGGTTGGGGAACACTGAAGCTTTCTTT. Protein: CASSSGLGNTEAFF.

V usage is TRBV15 and J usage is TRBJ1-2; a weak D match, TRBD1 (5 bases). Germline CDR1 LNHNV, CDR2 YYDKDF (reference sequence). The germline V and J ends were trimmed by 0 bases and 8 bases, with 10 bases remaining between them. The CDR3 covers 13 residues. The CDR3 DNA reads as TGTGCCACCAGCAGAGATCATACAGGAGGCTACACCTTC. As protein: CATSRDHTGGYTF.

The rearrangement links TRBV2 to TRBJ2-7; the match to TRBD2 covers 9 bases. The CDR3 is 15 residues long. Germline values: CDR1 SNHLY, CDR2 FYNNEI. Germline trimming cut 6 bases from V and 1 base from J; bases unmatched to any gene: 7. CDR3 nucleotide sequence: TGTGCCAGCAGACCAGAGACTAGCGGTTCCTACGAGCAGTACTTC. It yields the protein CASRPETSGSYEQYF.

The chain is built from TRBV30 and TRBJ2-3, with 8 bases fitting TRBD1. Trimming removed 2 bases from V and 4 bases from J; junction bases left unmatched: 5. The germline CDR1 and CDR2 sequences are GTSNPN and SVGIG (reference sequence). CDR3 length: 14 residues. In DNA, the CDR3 is TGTGCCTGGAGTTTAGGACAGGGCCCAGATACGCAGTATTTT. Its protein is CAWSLGQGPDTQYF.

V usage is TRBV6-6 and J usage is TRBJ2-2; 8 bases are shared with TRBD1. This CDR3 has 16 residues. Unmatched junction bases numbered 13, after V lost 7 bases and J lost 6 bases. CDR1 is MNHNY and CDR2 is SVGAGI in the germline V gene (reference sequence). The CDR3 sequence is CASTLPGQDASGELFF. CDR3 sequence (DNA): TGTGCCAGCACCCTCCCGGGACAGGACGCCTCCGGGGAGCTGTTTTTT.

The CDR3 DNA sequence: TGTGCCAGCAGCGTGCAACGTGAGTCGGATACGCAGTATTTT. Its protein product is CASSVQRESDTQYF. The chain has TRBV9 and TRBJ2-3; unclear D gene. V was shortened by 2 bases and J by 6 bases, with 13 bases between the two germline ends. There are 14 residues in the CDR3. The germline V gene has CDR1 SGDLS and CDR2 YYNGEE.

The rearrangement joins TRBV5-1 to TRBJ1-2, with TRBD1 matching 7 bases. CDR1 is SGHRS and CDR2 is YFSETQ in the germline V gene. Trimming took 1 base from V and 3 from J; bases not matched to a gene: 3. The CDR3 is 14 residues long. CDR3 DNA: TGCGCCAGCAGCTTGCGGGACAGCGACTATGGCTACACCTTC. Protein product: CASSLRDSDYGYTF.